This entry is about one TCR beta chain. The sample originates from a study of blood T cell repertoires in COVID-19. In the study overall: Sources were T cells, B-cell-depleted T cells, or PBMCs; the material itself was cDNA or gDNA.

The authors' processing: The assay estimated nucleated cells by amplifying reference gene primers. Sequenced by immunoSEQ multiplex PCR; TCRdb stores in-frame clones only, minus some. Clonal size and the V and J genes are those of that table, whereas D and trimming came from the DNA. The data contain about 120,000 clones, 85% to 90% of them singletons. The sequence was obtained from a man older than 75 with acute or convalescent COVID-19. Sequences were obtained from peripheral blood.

This CDR3 is CASSPRVAGGDYEQYF. The CDR3 DNA follows: TGTGCCAGCAGCCCTCGGGTAGCGGGGGGGGACTACGAGCAGTACTTC. The gene calls are TRBV5-4 and TRBJ2-7; 11 nucleotides line up with TRBD2. Per the germline V gene, CDR1 is SGHNT and CDR2 is YYREEE (reference sequence). The CDR3 sequence is 16 residues long. J was trimmed by 3 bases and V by 4 bases; bases with no gene match: 9.